The 6 T cell receptor beta chains below were found in one sample sequenced in a study of Graves' ophthalmopathy and Graves' hyperthyroidism. Amplifying from RNA transcripts, the study obtained TCR beta CDR3 regions. First-round RT-PCR with HTBI primers preceded a second-round multiplex PCR. TCRdb itself ran the multiplex PCR reads through MiXCR, one entry per CDR3 protein. Found here are approximately 500,000 distinct CDR3 sequences, approximately 15% of them singletons; the top ten hold 9.8%. Source material: blood. The receptors were sampled from a woman aged 25-40 years with Graves' ophthalmopathy.

Many counts were recorded for this clonotype. This sequence joins TRBV20-1 and TRBJ2-6; a weak D match, TRBD1 (6 bases). This CDR3 spans 17 amino acids. Trimming pared 6 bases from V and 0 bases from J, leaving 18 bases between. Germline V gene lookup returns CDR1 DFQATT and CDR2 SNEGSKA (reference sequence). CDR3 sequence (DNA): TGCAGTGCCCCGACCTCGACAGGCGGCTCTGGGGCCAACGTCCTGACTTTC. As protein: CSAPTSTGGSGANVLTF.

This clonotype came up many times. V and J are TRBV20-1 and TRBJ1-2; possible D gene TRBD1, 5 bases. Germline V lookup: CDR1 DFQATT, CDR2 SNEGSKA (reference sequence). CDR3 length: 11 residues. With 5 bases removed from V and 8 bases from J, the gap between germline ends came to 12 bases. CDR3 in DNA: TGCAGTGCTGGGGCAGGGTACGGCTACACCTTC. This sequence encodes CSAGAGYGYTF.

In this sample, this clonotype turned up many times. This chain uses TRBV6-1 with TRBJ2-7; D unresolved. V lost 2 bases and J 1 base, leaving 6 bases between the germline ends. Per the germline V gene, CDR1 is MNHNS and CDR2 is SASEGT. The CDR3 is 13 amino acids. The CDR3 sequence is CASSESQSYEQYF. The CDR3 nucleotides read TGTGCCAGCAGTGAATCCCAGTCCTACGAGCAGTACTTC.

The table lists this clonotype with many counts. This rearrangement joins TRBV11-2 to TRBJ2-5, with D maybe TRBD2 (6 bases). The germline gives CDR1 SGHAT, CDR2 FQNNGV. V lost 3 bases and J 1 base, leaving 15 bases between the germline ends. This CDR3 is 16 amino acids long. The CDR3 region has the DNA TGTGCCAGCAGCTTTCGACTAGTCTACTCCCAAGAGACCCAGTACTTC. Translating it yields CASSFRLVYSQETQYF.

This rearrangement joins TRBV12-3 or TRBV12-4 to TRBJ2-1, with D possibly being TRBD1 (6 bases). The CDR3 consists of 11 residues. Trimming shortened V by 7 bases and J by 14 bases, and 15 bases separated the two germline ends. The CDR3 coding sequence is TGTGCCAGCACCGAGGGACAAGAGAAGTTCTTC. Its protein is CASTEGQEKFF.

This clonotype has just a few counts. V and J are TRBV4-1 and TRBJ2-4; D not certain. CDR1 and CDR2 from the germline V gene are MGHRA and YSYEKL. Trimming stripped 2 bases from V and 0 bases from J, with 5 bases between. The CDR3 covers 14 residues. CDR3 residues: CASSQSTAKNIQYF. The CDR3 nucleotides read TGCGCCAGCAGCCAATCAACAGCCAAAAACATTCAGTACTTC.